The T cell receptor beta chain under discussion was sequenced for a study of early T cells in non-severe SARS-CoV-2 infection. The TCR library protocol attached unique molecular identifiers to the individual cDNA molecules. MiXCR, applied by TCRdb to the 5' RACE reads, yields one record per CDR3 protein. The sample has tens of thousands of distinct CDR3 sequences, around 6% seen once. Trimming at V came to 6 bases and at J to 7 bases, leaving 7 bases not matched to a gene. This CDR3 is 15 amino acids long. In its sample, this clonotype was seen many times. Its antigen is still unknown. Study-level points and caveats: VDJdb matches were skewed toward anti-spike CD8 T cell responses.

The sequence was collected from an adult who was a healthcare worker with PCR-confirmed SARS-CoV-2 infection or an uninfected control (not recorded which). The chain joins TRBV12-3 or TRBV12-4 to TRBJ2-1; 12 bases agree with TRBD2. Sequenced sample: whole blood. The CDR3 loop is CASSQLAGGLNEQFF. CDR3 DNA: TGTGCCAGCAGCCAGCTAGCGGGGGGGCTTAATGAGCAGTTCTTC.